The sequence of this T cell receptor beta chain was determined in a study of T cells in localized non-small cell lung cancer. Study results and caveats: As only one tumor region underwent sequencing, heterogeneity remains possible. In adjacent lung appeared a median around 59 of the top 100 tumor clones. Longer overall survival was seen with higher T cell density measured in blood.

Concerning this clone: Its antigen is undetermined.

Trimming removed 1 base at V and 5 bases at J, with 8 bases between. Germline assignment: CDR1 SGHNT and CDR2 YYREEE (reference sequence). The CDR3 spans 13 residues. The table came from immunoSEQ multiplex PCR; TCRdb's copy has only in-frame clones and leaves some out. Of under 15,000 clones in the sample, around four fifths were seen once. The material sequenced was peripheral blood, taken before any cancer treatment. This sequence was found in a male donor aged 60 or over with stage I lung adenocarcinoma. The V and J genes are TRBV5-4 and TRBJ2-3; D is unclear. Here the CDR3 DNA reads TGTGCCAGCAGCTTGACCCCCGTAGATACGCAGTATTTT. Protein: CASSLTPVDTQYF.